This T cell receptor (beta chain) was obtained from a study of shared clonotypes between healthy human individuals. Study outcomes and limitations: Sequencing depth was expected to influence donor clonotype sharing. Some clonotypes were shared by all four sorted-subset donors, while others were not shared. The non-shared ones had lower generation probabilities than the shared ones. Among a few donors, approximately 5% of naive CD4 clonotypes were found in common.

CD45RO-negative, CCR7-selected cells formed the naive CD8 fraction, which excluded terminally differentiated effector memory CD45RA+ cells. Per germline, CDR1 SEHNR and CDR2 FQNEAQ (reference sequence). The CDR3 is 15 residues long. V lost 5 bases and J lost 2, with 16 bases in between. Replicate PCRs for sorted subsets used 200 ng DNA; this equaled about 30,000 T cell genomes. Libraries were prepared by immunoSEQ multiplex PCR; TCRdb keeps only in-frame clonotypes and omits some of them. The data show around 1,900,000 clones, with approximately 92% seen just once and 1.5% to 2% held by the top ten. As to this clone: Antigen unknown.

This sequence originates from a man aged 18 to 30 in good health. Some clones in this sample may be carry-over from other donors' samples. The chain joins TRBV7-9 to TRBJ2-7; D might be TRBD1 or TRBD2, each matching 5 bases. Material for sequencing was naive CD8+ T cells from PBMCs. The CDR3 loop reads CASSAEKGTAYEQYF. The CDR3 DNA reads as TGTGCCAGCAGCGCCGAAAAAGGGACGGCCTACGAGCAGTACTTC.